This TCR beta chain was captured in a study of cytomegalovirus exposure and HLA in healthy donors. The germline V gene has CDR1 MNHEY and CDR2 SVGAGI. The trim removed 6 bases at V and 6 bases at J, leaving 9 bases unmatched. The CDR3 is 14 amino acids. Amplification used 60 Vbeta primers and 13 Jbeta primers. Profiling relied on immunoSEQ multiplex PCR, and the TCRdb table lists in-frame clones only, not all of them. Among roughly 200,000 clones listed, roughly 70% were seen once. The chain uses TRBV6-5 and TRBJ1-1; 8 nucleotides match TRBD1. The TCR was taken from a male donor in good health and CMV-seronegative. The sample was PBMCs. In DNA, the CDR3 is TGTGCCAGCAGGTTGACAGGGGTTGTCCCTGAAGCTTTCTTT. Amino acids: CASRLTGVVPEAFF.